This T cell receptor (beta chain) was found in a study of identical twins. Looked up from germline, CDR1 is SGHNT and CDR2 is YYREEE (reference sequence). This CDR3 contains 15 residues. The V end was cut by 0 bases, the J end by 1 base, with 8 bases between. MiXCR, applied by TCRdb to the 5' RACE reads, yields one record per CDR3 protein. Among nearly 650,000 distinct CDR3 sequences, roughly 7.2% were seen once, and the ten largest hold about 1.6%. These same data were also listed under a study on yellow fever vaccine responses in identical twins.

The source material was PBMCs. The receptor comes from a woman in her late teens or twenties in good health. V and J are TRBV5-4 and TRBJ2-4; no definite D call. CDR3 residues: CASSLGTTAKNIQYF. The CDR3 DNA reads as TGTGCCAGCAGCTTGGGGACGACGGCCAAAAACATTCAGTACTTC.